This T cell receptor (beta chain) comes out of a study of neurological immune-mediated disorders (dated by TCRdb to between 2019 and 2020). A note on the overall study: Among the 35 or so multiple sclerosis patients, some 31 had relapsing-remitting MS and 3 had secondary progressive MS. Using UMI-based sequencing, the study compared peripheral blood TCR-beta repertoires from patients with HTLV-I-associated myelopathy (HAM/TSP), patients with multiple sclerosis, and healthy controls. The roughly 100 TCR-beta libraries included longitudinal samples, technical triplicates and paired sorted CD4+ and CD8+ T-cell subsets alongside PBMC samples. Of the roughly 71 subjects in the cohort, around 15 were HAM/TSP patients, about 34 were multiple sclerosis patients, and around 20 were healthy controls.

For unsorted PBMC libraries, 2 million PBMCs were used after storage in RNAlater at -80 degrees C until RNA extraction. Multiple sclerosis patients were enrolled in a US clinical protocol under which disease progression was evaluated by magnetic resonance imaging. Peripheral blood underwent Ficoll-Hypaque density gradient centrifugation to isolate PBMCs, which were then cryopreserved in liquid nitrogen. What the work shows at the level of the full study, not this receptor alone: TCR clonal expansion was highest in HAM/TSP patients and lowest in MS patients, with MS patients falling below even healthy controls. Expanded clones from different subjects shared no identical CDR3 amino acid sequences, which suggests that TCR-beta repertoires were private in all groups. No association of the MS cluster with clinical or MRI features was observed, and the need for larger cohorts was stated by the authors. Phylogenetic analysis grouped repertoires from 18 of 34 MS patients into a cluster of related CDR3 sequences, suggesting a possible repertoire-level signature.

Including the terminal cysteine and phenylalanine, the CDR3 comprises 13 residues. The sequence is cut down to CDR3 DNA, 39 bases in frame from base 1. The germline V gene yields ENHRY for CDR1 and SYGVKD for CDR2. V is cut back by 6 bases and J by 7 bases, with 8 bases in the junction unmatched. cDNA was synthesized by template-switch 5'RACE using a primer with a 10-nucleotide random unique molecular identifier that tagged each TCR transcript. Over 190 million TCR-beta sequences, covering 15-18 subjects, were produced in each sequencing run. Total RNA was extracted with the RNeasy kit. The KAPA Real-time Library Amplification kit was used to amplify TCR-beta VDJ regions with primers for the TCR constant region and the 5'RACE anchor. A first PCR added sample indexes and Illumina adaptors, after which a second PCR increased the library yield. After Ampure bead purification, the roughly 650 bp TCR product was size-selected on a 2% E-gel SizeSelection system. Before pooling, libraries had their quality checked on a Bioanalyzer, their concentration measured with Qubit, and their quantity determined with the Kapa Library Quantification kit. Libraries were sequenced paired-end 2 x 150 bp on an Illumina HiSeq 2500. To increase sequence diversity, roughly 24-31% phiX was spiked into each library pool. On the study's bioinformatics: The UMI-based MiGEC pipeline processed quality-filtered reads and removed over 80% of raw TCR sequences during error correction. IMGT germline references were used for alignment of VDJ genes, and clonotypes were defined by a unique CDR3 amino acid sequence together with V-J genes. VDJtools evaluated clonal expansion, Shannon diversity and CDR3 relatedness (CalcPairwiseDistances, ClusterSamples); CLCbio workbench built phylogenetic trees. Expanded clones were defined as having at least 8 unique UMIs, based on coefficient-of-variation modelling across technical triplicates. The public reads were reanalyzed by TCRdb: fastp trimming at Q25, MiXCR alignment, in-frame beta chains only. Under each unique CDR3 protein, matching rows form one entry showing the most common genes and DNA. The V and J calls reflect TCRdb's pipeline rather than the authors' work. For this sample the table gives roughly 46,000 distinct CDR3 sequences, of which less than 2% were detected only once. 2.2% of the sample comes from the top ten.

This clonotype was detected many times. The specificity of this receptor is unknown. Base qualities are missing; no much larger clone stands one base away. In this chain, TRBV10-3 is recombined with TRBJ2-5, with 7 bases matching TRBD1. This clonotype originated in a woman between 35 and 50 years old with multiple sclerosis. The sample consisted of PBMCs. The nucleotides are TGTGCCATCAGAGAAGGGGGCGAGGGGACCCAGTACTTC. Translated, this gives CAIREGGEGTQYF.